The clone carrying this T cell receptor (beta chain) was detected ten times or more. No antigen is known for it. The entry originates in a study of T cells in Graves' hyperthyroidism and ophthalmopathy. Study-level results: The model's output predicted ophthalmopathy at a median of approximately 6.5 months prior to onset. Most thyroid-expanded clonotypes above 0.001 were also found in blood.

Trimming at V came to 5 bases and at J to 11 bases, leaving 15 bases not matched to a gene. Germline-derived CDR1 and CDR2 are MNHEY and SVGAGI. CDR3 length: 15 residues. TCR beta CDR3 sequences were amplified from RNA transcripts. The TCR CDR3 first-round RT-PCR relied on the HTBI primer set. Using its own MiXCR run on the multiplex PCR reads, TCRdb lists one record per CDR3 protein. The sample lists hundreds of thousands of distinct CDR3 sequences; 25% to 30% were seen once. This chain links TRBV6-5 with TRBJ1-5; TRBD1 aligns across 7 bases. Sequenced input: blood. The receptor comes from a man aged 35 to 55 with Graves' hyperthyroidism that later progressed to Graves' ophthalmopathy. The CDR3 loop reads CASSNQGDWGPAQHF. The CDR3 DNA is TGTGCCAGCAGTAACCAGGGGGACTGGGGGCCAGCCCAGCATTTT.